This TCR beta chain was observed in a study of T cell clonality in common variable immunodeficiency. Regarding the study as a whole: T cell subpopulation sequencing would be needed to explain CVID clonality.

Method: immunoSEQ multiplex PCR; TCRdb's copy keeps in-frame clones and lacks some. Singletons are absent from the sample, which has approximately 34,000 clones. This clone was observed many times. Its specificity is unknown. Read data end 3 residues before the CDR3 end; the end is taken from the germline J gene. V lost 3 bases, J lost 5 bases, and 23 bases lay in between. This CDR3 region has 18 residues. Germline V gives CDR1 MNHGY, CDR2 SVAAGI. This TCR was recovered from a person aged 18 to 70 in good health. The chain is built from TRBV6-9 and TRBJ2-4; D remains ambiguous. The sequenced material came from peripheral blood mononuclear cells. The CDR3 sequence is CASSYPRIRAQGENIQYF. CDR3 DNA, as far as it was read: TGTGCCAGCAGTTACCCCAGGATAAGGGCGCAAGGTGAAAACATT.